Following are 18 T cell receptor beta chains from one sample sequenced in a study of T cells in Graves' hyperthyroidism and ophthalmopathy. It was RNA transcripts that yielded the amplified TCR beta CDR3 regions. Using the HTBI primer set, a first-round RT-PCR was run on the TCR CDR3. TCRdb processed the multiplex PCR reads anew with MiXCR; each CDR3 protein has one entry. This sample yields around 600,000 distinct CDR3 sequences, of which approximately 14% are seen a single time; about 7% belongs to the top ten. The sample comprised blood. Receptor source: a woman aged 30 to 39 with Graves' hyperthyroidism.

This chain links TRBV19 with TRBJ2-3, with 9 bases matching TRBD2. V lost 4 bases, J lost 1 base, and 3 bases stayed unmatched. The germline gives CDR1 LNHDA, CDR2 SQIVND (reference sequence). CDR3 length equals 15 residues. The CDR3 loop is CASSKLAGGTDTQYF. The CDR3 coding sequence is TGTGCCAGTAGTAAATTAGCGGGAGGCACAGATACGCAGTATTTT.

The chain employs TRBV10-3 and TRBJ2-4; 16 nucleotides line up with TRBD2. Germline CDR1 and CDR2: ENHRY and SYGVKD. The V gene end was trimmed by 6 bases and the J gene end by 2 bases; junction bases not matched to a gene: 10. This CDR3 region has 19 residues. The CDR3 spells CAISPGTSGRGLSKNIQYF. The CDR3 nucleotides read TGTGCCATCAGCCCCGGGACTAGCGGGAGGGGCCTCTCCAAAAACATTCAGTACTTC.

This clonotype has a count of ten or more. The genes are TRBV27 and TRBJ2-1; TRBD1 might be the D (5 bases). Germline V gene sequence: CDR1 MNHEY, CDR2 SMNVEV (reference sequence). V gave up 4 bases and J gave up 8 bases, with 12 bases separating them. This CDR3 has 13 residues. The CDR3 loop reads CASSYRTGDEQFF. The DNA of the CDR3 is TGTGCCAGCAGTTACAGGACGGGCGATGAGCAGTTCTTC.

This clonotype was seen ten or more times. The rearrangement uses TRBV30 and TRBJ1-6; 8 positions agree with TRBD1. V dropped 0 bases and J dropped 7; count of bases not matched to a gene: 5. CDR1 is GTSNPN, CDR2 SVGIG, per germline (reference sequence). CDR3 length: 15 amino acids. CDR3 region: CAWSVRGTGNSPLHF. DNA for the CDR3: TGTGCCTGGAGTGTACGGGGGACAGGCAATTCACCCCTCCACTTT.

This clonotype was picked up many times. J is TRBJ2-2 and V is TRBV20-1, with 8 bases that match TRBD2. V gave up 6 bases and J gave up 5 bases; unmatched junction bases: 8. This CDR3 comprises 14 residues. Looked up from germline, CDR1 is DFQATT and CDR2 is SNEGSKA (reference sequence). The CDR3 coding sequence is TGCAGTGCCCGAACGAGCGGGAGTACCGGGGAGCTGTTTTTT. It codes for CSARTSGSTGELFF.

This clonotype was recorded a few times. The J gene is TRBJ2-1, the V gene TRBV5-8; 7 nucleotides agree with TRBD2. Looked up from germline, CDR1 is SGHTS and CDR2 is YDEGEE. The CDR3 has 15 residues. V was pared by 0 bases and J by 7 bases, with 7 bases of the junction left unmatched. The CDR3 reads CASSLAGRRGNEQFF. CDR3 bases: TGTGCCAGCAGCTTGGCCGGGAGGCGGGGAAATGAGCAGTTCTTC.

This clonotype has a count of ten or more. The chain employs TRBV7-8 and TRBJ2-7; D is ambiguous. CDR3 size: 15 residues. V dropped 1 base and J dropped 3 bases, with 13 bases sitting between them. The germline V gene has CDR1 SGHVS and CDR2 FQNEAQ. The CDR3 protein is CASSLGVAGRYEQYF. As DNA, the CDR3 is TGTGCCAGCAGCTTAGGGGTCGCAGGTCGCTACGAGCAGTACTTC.

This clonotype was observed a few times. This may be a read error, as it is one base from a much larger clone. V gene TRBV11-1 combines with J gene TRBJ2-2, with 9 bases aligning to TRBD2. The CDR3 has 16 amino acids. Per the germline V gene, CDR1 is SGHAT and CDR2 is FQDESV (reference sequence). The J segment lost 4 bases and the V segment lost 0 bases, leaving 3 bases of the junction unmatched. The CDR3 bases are TGTGCCAGCAGCTTAGCGGGGACTAGCTGCACCGGGGAGCTGTTTTTT. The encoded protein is CASSLAGTSCTGELFF. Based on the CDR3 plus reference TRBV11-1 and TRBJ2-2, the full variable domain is EAEVAQSPRYKITEKSQAVAFWCDPISGHATLYWYRQILGQGPELLVQFQDESVVDDSQLPKDRFSAERLKGVDSTLKIQPAELGDSAMYLCASSLAGTSCTGELFFGEGSRLTVL.

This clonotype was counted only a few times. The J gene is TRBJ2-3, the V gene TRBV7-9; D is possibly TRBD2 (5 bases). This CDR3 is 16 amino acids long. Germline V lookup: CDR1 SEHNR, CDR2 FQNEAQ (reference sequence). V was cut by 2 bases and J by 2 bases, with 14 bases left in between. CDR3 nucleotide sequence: TGTGCCAGCAGCTTATTTCCGGAGGAATACACAGATACGCAGTATTTT. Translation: CASSLFPEEYTDTQYF.

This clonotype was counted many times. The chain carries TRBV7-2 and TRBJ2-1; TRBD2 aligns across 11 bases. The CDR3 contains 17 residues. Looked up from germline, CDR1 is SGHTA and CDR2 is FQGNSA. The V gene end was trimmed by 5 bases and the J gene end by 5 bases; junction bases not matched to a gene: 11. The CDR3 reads CASSTFGGLADNNEQFF. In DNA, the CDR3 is TGTGCCAGCAGCACTTTTGGGGGACTAGCGGATAACAATGAGCAGTTCTTC.

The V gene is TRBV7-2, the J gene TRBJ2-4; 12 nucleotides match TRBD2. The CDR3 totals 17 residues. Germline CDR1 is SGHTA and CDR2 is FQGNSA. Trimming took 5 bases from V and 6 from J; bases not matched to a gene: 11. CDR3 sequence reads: CASSRGTSGFSRNIQYF. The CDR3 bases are TGTGCCAGCAGCCGGGGGACTAGCGGGTTCTCGAGAAACATTCAGTACTTC.

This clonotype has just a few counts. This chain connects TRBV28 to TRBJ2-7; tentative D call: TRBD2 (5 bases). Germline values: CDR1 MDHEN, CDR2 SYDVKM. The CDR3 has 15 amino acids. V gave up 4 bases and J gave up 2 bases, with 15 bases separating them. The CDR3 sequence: CASSYPLGSTYEQYF. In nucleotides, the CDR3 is TGTGCCAGCAGTTATCCCTTAGGGAGCACCTACGAGCAGTACTTC.

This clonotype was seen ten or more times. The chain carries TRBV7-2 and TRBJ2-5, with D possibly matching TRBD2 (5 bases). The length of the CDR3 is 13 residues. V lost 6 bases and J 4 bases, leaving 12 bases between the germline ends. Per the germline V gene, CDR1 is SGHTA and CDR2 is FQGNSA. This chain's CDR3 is CASRKVAGETQYF. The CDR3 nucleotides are TGTGCCAGCAGGAAAGTGGCGGGAGAGACCCAGTACTTC.

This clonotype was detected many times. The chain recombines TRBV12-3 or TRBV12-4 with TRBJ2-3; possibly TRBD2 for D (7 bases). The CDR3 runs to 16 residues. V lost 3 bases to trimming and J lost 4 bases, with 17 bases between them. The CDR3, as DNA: TGTGCCAGCAGTTTGGAGGGCGGGGGCACAGCAGATACGCAGTATTTT. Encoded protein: CASSLEGGGTADTQYF.

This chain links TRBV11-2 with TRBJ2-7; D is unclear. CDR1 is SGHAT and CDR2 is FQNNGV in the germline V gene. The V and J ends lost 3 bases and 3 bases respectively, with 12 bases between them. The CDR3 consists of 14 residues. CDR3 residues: CASSFRPLFYEQYF. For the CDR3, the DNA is TGTGCCAGCAGCTTTCGACCGTTGTTCTACGAGCAGTACTTC.

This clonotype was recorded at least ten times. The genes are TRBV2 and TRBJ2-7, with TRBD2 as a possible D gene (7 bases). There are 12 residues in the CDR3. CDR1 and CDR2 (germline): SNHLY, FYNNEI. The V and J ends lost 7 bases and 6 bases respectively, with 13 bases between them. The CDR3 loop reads CASMGGQFEQYF. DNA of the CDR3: TGTGCCAGCATGGGGGGGCAGTTCGAGCAGTACTTC.

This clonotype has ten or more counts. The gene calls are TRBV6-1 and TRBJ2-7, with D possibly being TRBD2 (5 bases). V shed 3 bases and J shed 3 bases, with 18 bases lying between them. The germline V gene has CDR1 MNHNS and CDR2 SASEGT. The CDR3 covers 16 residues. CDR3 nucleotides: TGTGCCAGCAGTGATCCCTCCCTCGGCCGGGGCTACGAGCAGTACTTC. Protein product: CASSDPSLGRGYEQYF.

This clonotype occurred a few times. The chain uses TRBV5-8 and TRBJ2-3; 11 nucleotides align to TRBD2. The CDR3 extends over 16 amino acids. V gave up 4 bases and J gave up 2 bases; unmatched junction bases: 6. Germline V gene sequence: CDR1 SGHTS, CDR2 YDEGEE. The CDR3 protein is CASSRPSGGYTDTQYF. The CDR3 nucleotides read TGTGCCAGCAGCAGACCTAGCGGGGGGTACACAGATACGCAGTATTTT. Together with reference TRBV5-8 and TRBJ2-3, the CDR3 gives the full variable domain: EAGVTQSPTHLIKTRGQQATLRCSPISGHTSVYWYQQALGLGLQFLLWYDEGEERNRGNFPPRFSGRQFPNYSSELNVNALELEDSALYLCASSRPSGGYTDTQYFGPGTRLTVL.